A single sample is the source of the 32 T cell receptor beta chains below, sequenced in a study of T-cell reconstitution after alpha-beta-depleted transplantation in children (dated by TCRdb to about 2016). Per the publication, the treatment or condition label means: allogeneic hematopoietic cell transplantation with graft depleted of TCRalphabeta T cells and CD19 B cells. The receptor library was made with PCR. TCRdb records Illumina HiSeq 2500 as the sequencer. TCR library preparation used molecular barcoding, with unique molecular identifiers applied to normalize quantification of the TCRbeta repertoire. TCRdb ran its own pipeline on the public reads, namely fastp trimming at Q25 and MiXCR clone calling, and kept in-frame beta chains. Each CDR3 protein gets just one entry, which takes the most common genes and DNA from the rows behind it. The sample data list about 200,000 distinct CDR3 sequences, and approximately 6.9% of these were observed just once. The ten largest clones represent 5% to 6.5% of the sample.

Sequenced here: PBMCs, sampled before TCRalphabeta/CD19-depleted stem cell transplant. The source is a boy aged 2 to 10 with acute lymphoblastic leukemia, due to receive a stem cell transplant.

This clonotype was observed a handful of times. This rearrangement joins TRBV11-2 to TRBJ2-3, with D tentatively TRBD1 (5 bases). V was pared by 5 bases and J by 9 bases, with 24 bases between. The length of the CDR3 is 16 residues. CDR1 and CDR2 from the germline V gene are SGHAT and FQNNGV. In DNA form, the CDR3 reads TGTGCCAGCAGCCCATCGGAAGGTAGGGGTAGGAGAACGCAGTATTTT. It is translated as CASSPSEGRGRRTQYF.

This clonotype has ten or more counts. The chain combines TRBV9 with TRBJ2-1; the D gene could be TRBD1 or TRBD2 (6 bases each). This CDR3 is built from 12 residues. Germline V gene lookup returns CDR1 SGDLS and CDR2 YYNGEE. V was cut by 4 bases and J by 15 bases, with 17 bases left in between. CDR3 amino acids: CASSPGVGGVFF. CDR3 coding DNA: TGTGCCAGCAGCCCAGGGGTAGGCGGGGTGTTCTTC. Using reference TRBV9 and TRBJ2-1 for the parts outside the CDR3, the full variable domain is DSGVTQTPKHLITATGQRVTLRCSPRSGDLSVYWYQQSLDQGLQFLIQYYNGEERAKGNILERFSAQQFPDLHSELNLSSLELGDSALYFCASSPGVGGVFFGPGTRLTVL.

In its sample, this clonotype was seen many times. The V gene is TRBV7-9, the J gene TRBJ2-7, with D perhaps matching TRBD1 (5 bases). Germline V CDR1 and CDR2: SEHNR, FQNEAQ (reference sequence). The CDR3 contains 12 residues. V was pared by 4 bases and J by 4 bases, with 8 bases between. CDR3 sequence reads: CASSSHRYEQYF. DNA of the CDR3: TGTGCCAGCAGCTCCCACAGGTACGAGCAGTACTTC.

The table lists this clonotype with many counts. The V call is TRBV29-1, the J call TRBJ2-5; 7 bases map to TRBD1. Germline V gene lookup returns CDR1 SQVTM and CDR2 ANQGSEA. The CDR3 loop spans 14 amino acids. Trimming took 7 bases from V and 3 from J; bases not matched to a gene: 11. CDR3 DNA: TGCAGCGCCGCAACCCCGGGACAGAAAGAGACCCAGTACTTC. Amino acid sequence: CSAATPGQKETQYF.

The chain joins TRBV27 to TRBJ2-2; 10 bases align to TRBD1. Germline V CDR1 and CDR2: MNHEY, SMNVEV (reference sequence). V lost 7 bases to trimming and J lost 5 bases; unmatched junction nucleotides: 7. This CDR3 contains 15 residues. CDR3 DNA sequence: TGTGCCAGCACCCGGTCGGGACAGGGGACCGGGGAGCTGTTTTTT. Translation gives CASTRSGQGTGELFF.

This clonotype appeared many times. The chain combines TRBV5-1 with TRBJ2-7; D is undetermined. The germline V gene has CDR1 SGHRS and CDR2 YFSETQ. Trimming removed 4 bases from V and 5 bases from J, with 16 bases in between. The CDR3 is 14 residues long. For the CDR3, the DNA is TGCGCCAGCAGCATCGCAGTTAGAGGCCACGAGCAGTACTTC. Translating it yields CASSIAVRGHEQYF.

The chain carries TRBV5-6 and TRBJ1-1; maybe TRBD1 (5 bases). The V gene's germline CDR1 is SGHDT and CDR2 YYEEEE. V was shortened by 4 bases and J by 6 bases, with 16 bases between the two germline ends. CDR3 size: 14 residues. The DNA of the CDR3 is TGTGCCAGCAGCATAAACCCCGGGACCCCTGAAGCTTTCTTT. Its protein product is CASSINPGTPEAFF.

Only a few counts were recorded for this clonotype. CDR3 in DNA: TGTGCCACCAGCCCGAGACAGGGGGACACCGGGGAGCTGTTTTTT. Amino acid sequence: CATSPRQGDTGELFF. V and J are TRBV15 and TRBJ2-2, with 9 bases matching TRBD1. With 5 bases clipped from V and 3 bases from J, the junction kept 4 bases outside the gene matches. This CDR3 has 15 amino acids. Germline values: CDR1 LNHNV, CDR2 YYDKDF (reference sequence).

This clonotype was seen at least ten times. The CDR3 sequence is CASSPGLAGWSRNEQYF. In DNA form, the CDR3 reads TGTGCCAGCAGCCCGGGACTAGCGGGGTGGAGTAGGAACGAGCAGTACTTC. This chain joins TRBV5-5 and TRBJ2-7; 13 bases match TRBD2. This CDR3 has 17 residues. V was clipped by 4 bases and J by 5 bases; unmatched bases: 12. The germline CDR1 and CDR2 sequences are SGHKS and YYEKEE (reference sequence).

The chain carries TRBV29-1 and TRBJ2-1; possibly TRBD1 for D (6 bases). Trimming took 1 base from V and 7 from J, leaving 8 bases between them. The CDR3 is 12 amino acids. Germline-derived CDR1 and CDR2 are SQVTM and ANQGSEA. CDR3 in amino acids: CSVEGQGNEQFF. The CDR3 region has the DNA TGCAGCGTTGAAGGCCAGGGGAATGAGCAGTTCTTC.

The genes are TRBV28 and TRBJ1-5; a possible D gene is TRBD1 (5 bases). The length of the CDR3 is 15 residues. V lost 4 bases to trimming and J lost 0 bases, with 10 bases between them. Germline V gene sequence: CDR1 MDHEN, CDR2 SYDVKM. This CDR3 is CASSWGSYSNQPQHF. The CDR3 DNA sequence: TGTGCCAGCAGTTGGGGCAGCTATAGCAATCAGCCCCAGCATTTT.

This rearrangement joins TRBV20-1 to TRBJ2-1, with D perhaps matching TRBD2 (6 bases). The germline gives CDR1 DFQATT, CDR2 SNEGSKA (reference sequence). Trimming removed 8 bases at V and 2 bases at J, with 19 bases between. The CDR3 has 15 amino acids. CDR3 sequence reads: CSPAGQTLAYNEQFF. Written as DNA, the CDR3 is TGCAGTCCAGCGGGTCAGACCCTAGCCTACAATGAGCAGTTCTTC.

This clonotype was detected many times. This chain uses TRBV10-3 with TRBJ1-5, with 7 bases that match TRBD1. The CDR3 runs 18 residues. Germline assignment: CDR1 ENHRY and CDR2 SYGVKD. V shed 6 bases, J shed 0 bases, and the junction held 14 bases outside the gene matches. The CDR3 reads CAISQGDPTGNSNQPQHF. DNA of the CDR3: TGTGCCATCAGCCAGGGGGACCCAACAGGGAATAGCAATCAGCCCCAGCATTTT.

The table lists this clonotype with many counts. The chain recombines TRBV5-1 with TRBJ2-4; the D gene is possibly TRBD1 (6 bases). CDR1 and CDR2 from the germline V gene are SGHRS and YFSETQ. Trimming pared 6 bases from V and 9 bases from J, leaving 13 bases between. The length of the CDR3 is 12 residues. The CDR3 protein is CASNSGVGIQYF. The CDR3 bases are TGCGCCAGCAATTCAGGGGTTGGCATTCAGTACTTC.

This clonotype was seen ten or more times. This chain uses TRBV5-1 with TRBJ1-4, with a weak D call TRBD1 (5 bases). V gave up 0 bases and J gave up 7 bases, with 10 bases separating them. This CDR3 is 14 amino acids long. The germline gives CDR1 SGHRS, CDR2 YFSETQ. The CDR3 spells CASSLGRGLEKLFF. The CDR3 coding sequence is TGCGCCAGCAGCTTGGGGCGGGGACTTGAAAAACTGTTTTTT.

This clonotype was observed at least ten times. The chain has TRBV29-1 and TRBJ2-7; no reliable D call. With 1 base removed from V and 0 bases from J, the gap between germline ends came to 1 base. This CDR3 spans 11 amino acids. Germline assignment: CDR1 SQVTM and CDR2 ANQGSEA. The CDR3 DNA reads TGCAGCGTTGAAGTCTCCTACGAGCAGTACTTC. Its protein is CSVEVSYEQYF.

This clonotype came up many times. The CDR3 region has the DNA TGTGCCACCAGTGACCCAACAGCGGGCTATGGCTACACCTTC. It translates to CATSDPTAGYGYTF. The chain recombines TRBV24-1 with TRBJ1-2; no clear D. V gave up 4 bases and J gave up 4 bases, with 12 bases separating them. Germline V lookup: CDR1 KGHDR, CDR2 SFDVKD. The CDR3 runs to 14 residues.

This clonotype was counted many times. The V and J genes are TRBV11-1 and TRBJ2-3; D may be TRBD1 (7 bases). This CDR3 contains 18 residues. Germline V gene sequence: CDR1 SGHAT, CDR2 FQDESV (reference sequence). The V gene lost 6 bases and the J gene lost 0 bases, with 22 bases spanning the gap. CDR3 in DNA: TGTGCCAGCAGTCCGTGGGACAGCCAGGGGACTAGCACAGATACGCAGTATTTT. It specifies CASSPWDSQGTSTDTQYF.

This clonotype has a handful of counts. This chain links TRBV4-1 with TRBJ1-1; D is perhaps TRBD1 (5 bases). Germline values: CDR1 MGHRA, CDR2 YSYEKL. This CDR3 region has 14 residues. Deletions cut 4 bases from V and 6 bases from J, with 15 bases between. The CDR3 protein is CASSRGHIAAEAFF. The CDR3 nucleotides read TGCGCCAGCAGCCGAGGACACATCGCAGCTGAAGCTTTCTTT.

The rearrangement links TRBV2 to TRBJ1-1; D not certain. The CDR3 is 13 residues long. The germline gives CDR1 SNHLY, CDR2 FYNNEI. Deletions cut 6 bases from V and 7 bases from J, with 15 bases between. CDR3 residues: CASRPPTGVEAFF. The CDR3 nucleotides read TGTGCCAGCAGACCACCCACCGGGGTTGAAGCTTTCTTT. Variable domain in full (rest from reference TRBV2 and TRBJ1-1): EPEVTQTPSHQVTQMGQEVILRCVPISNHLYFYWYRQILGQKVEFLVSFYNNEISEKSEIFDDQFSVERPDGSNFTLKIRSTKLEDSAMYFCASRPPTGVEAFFGQGTRLTVV.

The V and J genes are TRBV27 and TRBJ2-5, with 8 bases aligning to TRBD1. Germline trimming cut 5 bases from V and 4 bases from J; bases unmatched to any gene: 6. There are 14 residues in the CDR3. Germline CDR1 and CDR2: MNHEY and SMNVEV (reference sequence). This chain's CDR3 is CASSGQGGGETQYF. CDR3 nucleotides: TGTGCCAGCAGTGGACAGGGTGGTGGAGAGACCCAGTACTTC.

The V and J genes are TRBV6-2 or TRBV6-3 and TRBJ2-1, with TRBD2 as a possible D gene (6 bases). V lost 8 bases and J lost 5, with 28 bases in between. This CDR3 region has 18 residues. Germline values: CDR1 MNHEY, CDR2 SVGEGT. Here the CDR3 DNA reads TGTGCCAGCTCGCTCTTGGGCCCGGGACTCGGGGAACACAATGAGCAGTTCTTC. Translation gives CASSLLGPGLGEHNEQFF.

This clonotype has ten or more counts. The chain combines TRBV27 with TRBJ2-3; 7 bases match TRBD1. Trimming at V came to 5 bases and at J to 0 bases, leaving 11 bases not matched to a gene. CDR1 is MNHEY and CDR2 is SMNVEV in the germline V gene (reference sequence). This CDR3 spans 17 amino acids. CDR3 sequence: CASSPYWDRTSTDTQYF. In nucleotides, the CDR3 is TGTGCCAGCAGTCCTTACTGGGACAGAACTAGCACAGATACGCAGTATTTT.

This clonotype was seen only a few times. The genes are TRBV4-3 and TRBJ2-3; 12 positions agree with TRBD1. CDR3 length equals 15 residues. V gave up 4 bases and J gave up 8 bases; unmatched junction bases: 7. Germline CDR1 reads LGHNA; CDR2 reads YSLEER. DNA for the CDR3: TGCGCCAGCAGCCGGGGGGACAGGGGGCTTGTTACGCAGTATTTT. Translation gives CASSRGDRGLVTQYF.

This clonotype was counted between two and nine times. The chain employs TRBV25-1 and TRBJ1-1; D ambiguous. Germline CDR1 MGHDK, CDR2 SYGVNS. There are 13 residues in the CDR3. Trimming removed 2 bases from V and 6 bases from J, with 10 bases in between. The CDR3: CASSEPGPAEAFF. CDR3 DNA sequence: TGTGCCAGCAGTGAACCTGGACCAGCTGAAGCTTTCTTT.

This clonotype was seen a few times. A much more abundant neighbour one base away suggests this may be a read error. The rearrangement uses TRBV28 and TRBJ1-5, with TRBD1 identical over 7 bases. Germline CDR1 is MDHEN and CDR2 is SYDVKM. The CDR3 consists of 18 residues. V trimming: 1 base; J trimming: 4 bases; junction bases outside the gene matches: 13. The CDR3 here is CASSLFSGAGGGNQPQHF. The CDR3 nucleotides read TGTGCCAGCAGTTTATTCAGCGGGGCAGGGGGTGGGAATCAGCCCCAGCATTTT.

This clonotype appeared many times. V is TRBV28 and J is TRBJ2-3; TRBD2 matches 7 bases. V lost 5 bases and J lost 8; bases outside the gene matches: 13. Per germline, CDR1 MDHEN and CDR2 SYDVKM. The CDR3 sequence is 15 residues long. The CDR3 sequence: CASSLTLAALGTQYF. The CDR3 DNA follows: TGTGCCAGCAGTCTAACCCTAGCGGCCCTAGGTACGCAGTATTTT.

Only a few counts were recorded for this clonotype. The rearrangement uses TRBV4-2 and TRBJ2-1, with TRBD2 matching 12 bases. Germline CDR1 is LGHNA and CDR2 is YNFKEQ. After removal of 5 bases from V and 7 bases from J, the junction contained 6 bases not matched to a gene. CDR3 length: 15 residues. In DNA, the CDR3 is TGTGCCAGCAGCACCGGACTAGCGGGATCTAATGAGCAGTTCTTC. This translates into CASSTGLAGSNEQFF.

This clonotype occurred many times. V and J are TRBV5-4 and TRBJ1-1; unclear D gene. The germline CDR1 and CDR2 sequences are SGHNT and YYREEE (reference sequence). V shed 1 base and J shed 3 bases, with 1 base lying between them. The CDR3 is 11 residues long. The CDR3 is CASSLHTEAFF. The CDR3 region has the DNA TGTGCCAGCAGCTTGCACACTGAAGCTTTCTTT. Full variable domain (remainder filled in from reference TRBV5-4 and TRBJ1-1): ETGVTQSPTHLIKTRGQQVTLRCSSQSGHNTVSWYQQALGQGPQFIFQYYREEENGRGNFPPRFSGLQFPNYSSELNVNALELDDSALYLCASSLHTEAFFGQGTRLTVV.

This clonotype was seen many times. The V gene is TRBV20-1, the J gene TRBJ2-7, with TRBD1 matching 9 bases. The germline gives CDR1 DFQATT, CDR2 SNEGSKA (reference sequence). The CDR3 consists of 14 residues. J was trimmed by 3 bases and V by 3 bases; bases with no gene match: 6. CDR3 coding DNA: TGCAGTGCTAGGGACAGGGGAAGGAGCTACGAGCAGTACTTC. As protein: CSARDRGRSYEQYF.

The sample holds many counts of this clonotype. The chain has TRBV28 and TRBJ2-5, with D perhaps TRBD1 or TRBD2 (5 bases each). The CDR3 loop spans 15 amino acids. Between the trimmed V and J ends, which lost 3 bases and 7 bases, there was a span of 18 bases. Germline V gene sequence: CDR1 MDHEN, CDR2 SYDVKM. This CDR3 reads CASSFTGPGSRTQYF. CDR3 in DNA: TGTGCCAGCAGTTTCACCGGGCCAGGGAGTCGGACCCAGTACTTC.

This clonotype was seen at least ten times. The V gene is TRBV4-2, the J gene TRBJ2-2; 8 bases map to TRBD2. The J segment lost 4 bases and the V segment lost 2 bases, leaving 6 bases of the junction unmatched. The CDR3 consists of 16 residues. CDR1 is LGHNA, CDR2 YNFKEQ, per germline. CDR3 DNA sequence: TGTGCCAGCAGCCAATTAGCGGGGAGACTCACCGGGGAGCTGTTTTTT. Protein product: CASSQLAGRLTGELFF.